This T cell receptor (beta chain) was captured by sequencing in a study of Graves' ophthalmopathy and Graves' hyperthyroidism. Study conclusions and caveats: Blood shared most expanded thyroid clonotypes above 0.001 frequency. The model achieved about 70% sensitivity and over 72% specificity for ophthalmopathy progression.

Trimming pared 4 bases from V and 5 bases from J, leaving 20 bases between. The CDR3 is 15 amino acids. Germline CDR1 reads DFQATT; CDR2 reads SNEGSKA (reference sequence). This clonotype was counted ten times or more. Its antigen is unknown. Amplification from RNA transcripts yielded the TCR beta CDR3 regions. An opening RT-PCR round employed HTBI primers and preceded a second-round multiplex PCR. TCRdb independently ran MiXCR on the multiplex PCR reads; one entry per CDR3 protein. The table lists 900,000 to 1,200,000 distinct CDR3 sequences, roughly 35% of them singletons. Recruitment covered hyperthyroidism patients aged 18 to 65 whose new diagnosis was of under 2 months' duration.

The sample taken for sequencing was peripheral blood or thyroid tissue (not recorded which). This TCR was recovered from an adult man with Graves' hyperthyroidism. The chain joins TRBV20-1 to TRBJ2-5; the D is unclear. The CDR3 loop is CSAISWAEVMETQYF. Here the CDR3 DNA reads TGCAGTGCTATCAGTTGGGCCGAGGTGATGGAGACCCAGTACTTC.